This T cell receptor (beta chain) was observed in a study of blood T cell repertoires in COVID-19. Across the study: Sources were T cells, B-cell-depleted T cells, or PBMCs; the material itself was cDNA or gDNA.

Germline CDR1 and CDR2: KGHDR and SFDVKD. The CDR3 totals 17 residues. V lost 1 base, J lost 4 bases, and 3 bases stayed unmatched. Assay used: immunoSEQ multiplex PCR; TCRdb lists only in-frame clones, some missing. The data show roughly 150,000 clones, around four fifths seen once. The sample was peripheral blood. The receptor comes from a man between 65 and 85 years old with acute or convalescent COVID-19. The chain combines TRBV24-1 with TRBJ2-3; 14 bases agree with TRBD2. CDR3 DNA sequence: TGTGCCACCAGTGATTTTGGGACTAGCGGGAGCTCAGATACGCAGTATTTT. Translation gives CATSDFGTSGSSDTQYF.